This TCR beta chain stems from a study of blood T cell repertoires in COVID-19. About the research overall: Nucleic acid was either cDNA or gDNA, and it came from T cells, B-cell-depleted T cells, or PBMCs.

In the study's own analysis: Amplification with reference gene primers provided the estimates of nucleated cell counts. Data came from immunoSEQ multiplex PCR; TCRdb stores just in-frame clones and leaves some out. D and trimming come from the DNA, and the V and J calls and clone size come from that table. The sample includes 200,000 to 250,000 clones, around nine tenths seen only once; the top ten take approximately 12%. Sample: peripheral blood. This TCR was sampled from a woman under 30 who had recovered from COVID-19.

For the CDR3, the DNA is TGTGCCAGTAGTATAGATCTGGGGAGTGGCTACACCTTC. Its translation is CASSIDLGSGYTF. The rearrangement uses TRBV19 and TRBJ1-2; the D is unclear. CDR1 is LNHDA, CDR2 SQIVND, per germline (reference sequence). Trimming cost V 0 bases and J 7 bases, with 9 bases left between them. The CDR3 consists of 13 residues.